This T cell receptor (beta chain) stems from a study of monozygotic twins with inflammatory bowel disease. The germline gives CDR1 SGHRS, CDR2 YFSETQ. The CDR3 is 15 residues long. Across eight separate reactions for each sample, cDNA was made. Template-switch reactions added UMIs with a 6-nucleotide sample barcode. TCRdb reanalyzed the 5' RACE reads and collapses them to one entry per CDR3 protein, without DNA. The sample totals some 450,000 distinct CDR3 sequences. As to this clonotype: Its matching antigen is unknown.

Study conclusions and caveats: IBD patients had lower TCRbeta diversity (inverse Simpson) than healthy co-twins. Sharing of clonotypes with others was lower in IBD patients than in healthy twins, and this was especially so with disease activity.

What was sequenced was blood. The rearrangement uses TRBV5-1 and TRBJ2-3; absent DNA, TCRdb's TRBD1 call cannot be checked. The receptor comes from a human donor with ulcerative colitis or Crohn's disease, or a healthy co-twin of an affected twin (not recorded which). This CDR3 reads CASSTRTGGTDTQYF.